The entry below gives a single T cell receptor beta chain sequence along with its context. The CDR3 consists of 14 residues. The V gene's germline CDR1 is SGHNT and CDR2 YYREEE (reference sequence). J lost 3 bases, V lost 0 bases, and 0 bases had no gene match. Produced via immunoSEQ multiplex PCR; TCRdb's table is partial and in-frame only. The top ten clones hold roughly 7.2% of a sample with some 120,000 clones, 90% to 95% of them seen once. This specimen belongs to a study of T cell responses to AZD1222 COVID-19 vaccine. The source of this sequence is an adult in good health. The sequencing used peripheral blood, collected on day 0 of AZD1222 vaccination. The chain uses TRBV5-4 and TRBJ2-5; 9 bases align to TRBD1. The CDR3 DNA reads TGTGCCAGCAGCTTGGGACAGGGGGAAGAGACCCAGTACTTC. This sequence encodes CASSLGQGEETQYF.